This T cell receptor beta chain was profiled in a study of identifying expanded T cells in peripheral blood. Notes on the study in general: Across healthy donors, higher total template counts meant significantly greater roughly 2-week count variance.

The CDR3 is made up of 18 amino acids. The assay was immunoSEQ multiplex PCR, and TCRdb's table has in-frame clones only and misses some. The sample records 70,000 to 100,000 clones, around 85% being singletons. No infections or other immune events were documented during collection. In regard to this clone: Its antigen is unknown.

Sequencing was carried out using blood. The chain combines TRBV21-1 with TRBJ2-4; the D call in the table, TRBD2, was not verified against the DNA. TRBV21-1 is a listed pseudogene. This receptor was identified in a person aged 18 to 75 in good health. In DNA form, the CDR3 reads TGTGCCAGCAGCAAAATGCCCTGGGGGGACCTAGCCAAAAACATTCAGTACTTC. Its protein is CASSKMPWGDLAKNIQYF.